Following are 8 T cell receptor beta chains from one sample sequenced in a study of blood T cells in healthy people across ages. A second PCR, run for about 6 to 11 cycles, used a sample-barcoded 5' primer plus a J-beta primer mix. TCRdb redid the calling of the 5' RACE reads with MiXCR, one entry per CDR3 protein. This table holds a few hundred thousand distinct CDR3 sequences, 27% found once. The sequencing sample was made of blood. Receptors were obtained from a woman between 65 and 79 years old in good health.

This sequence joins TRBV20-1 and TRBJ2-5; unclear D gene. Matching the DNA end better, TRBJ2-1 makes the J call doubtful. From germline, CDR1 is DFQATT and CDR2 SNEGSKA (reference sequence). CDR3 length: 12 amino acids. Written as DNA, the CDR3 is TGCAGTGCTAGTGTTTCGCACAATGAGCAGTTCTTC. As protein: CSASVSHNEQFF.

The chain joins TRBV18 to TRBJ1-5; TRBD1 is a possible D gene (5 bases). The CDR3 totals 16 residues. Germline V gives CDR1 KGHSH, CDR2 LQKENI. With 2 bases removed from V and 7 bases from J, the gap between germline ends came to 18 bases. The CDR3 here is CASSPGQGGVGQPQHF. The CDR3 coding sequence is TGTGCCAGCTCACCAGGGCAGGGCGGTGTAGGACAGCCCCAGCATTTT.

The table lists this clonotype with a few counts. Here the CDR3 DNA reads TGTGCCAGCAGCTTAGATGGACAGGGGAGCACCGGGGAGCTGTTTTTT. This encodes CASSLDGQGSTGELFF. The chain is built from TRBV11-2 and TRBJ2-2; TRBD1 aligns across 9 bases. The V segment lost 0 bases and the J segment 4 bases; nucleotides outside the gene matches: 3. The CDR3 covers 16 residues. The germline V gene has CDR1 SGHAT and CDR2 FQNNGV.

CDR3 DNA sequence: TGCGCCAGCAGCTCTCACGGGACAGGGACCTATGGCTACACCTTC. This gives the protein CASSSHGTGTYGYTF. The chain carries TRBV4-3 and TRBJ1-2, with 9 bases fitting TRBD1. The trim removed 5 bases at V and 4 bases at J, leaving 8 bases unmatched. CDR3 length: 15 residues. The V gene's germline CDR1 is LGHNA and CDR2 YSLEER.

The V call is TRBV7-2, the J call TRBJ1-3; D gene ambiguous. This CDR3 has 13 amino acids. The V gene's germline CDR1 is SGHTA and CDR2 FQGNSA. V lost 5 bases, J lost 7 bases, and 12 bases lay in between. This chain's CDR3 is CASSNAPGNTIYF. Here the CDR3 DNA reads TGTGCCAGCAGCAACGCCCCCGGGAACACCATATATTTT. Full variable domain (missing parts from reference TRBV7-2 and TRBJ1-3): GAGVSQSPSNKVTEKGKDVELRCDPISGHTALYWYRQSLGQGLEFLIYFQGNSAPDKSGLPSDRFSAERTGGSVSTLTIQRTQQEDSAVYLCASSNAPGNTIYFGEGSWLTVV.

This clonotype was observed a few times. One end of the junction varies from germline; a read error may be responsible. The rearrangement links TRBV7-7 to TRBJ2-5; D uncertain. The CDR3 is 15 amino acids. The germline gives CDR1 SSHAT, CDR2 FNYEAQ (reference sequence). CDR3 coding DNA: TGTGCTAGCAGCTTAGGCCCGTTTCCCCAAGAGACCCAGTACTTC. Its translation: CASSLGPFPQETQYF. Together with reference TRBV7-7 and TRBJ2-5, the CDR3 gives the full variable domain: GAGVSQSPRYKVTKRGQDVTLRCDPISSHATLYWYQQALGQGPEFLTYFNYEAQPDKSGLPSDRFSAERPEGSISTLTIQRTEQRDSAMYRCASSLGPFPQETQYFGPGTRLLVL.

This clonotype was observed at least ten times. The J gene is TRBJ2-3, the V gene TRBV7-2, with D uncertain. With 1 base removed from V and 2 bases from J, the gap between germline ends came to 7 bases. The CDR3 is 14 residues long. Germline loops: CDR1 SGHTA, CDR2 FQGNSA. The DNA for the CDR3 is TGTGCCAGCAGCTTAGGAGGTTACACAGATACGCAGTATTTT. Amino acid sequence: CASSLGGYTDTQYF.

The CDR3 nucleotides are TGCAGTGCTAGTGTCAGGAAAGAGACCCAGTACTTC. Translating gives CSASVRKETQYF. V usage is TRBV20-1 and J usage is TRBJ2-5; D call uncertain. The germline gives CDR1 DFQATT, CDR2 SNEGSKA (reference sequence). This CDR3 comprises 12 residues. The V end lost 3 bases, the J end lost 3 bases, and 8 bases lay between the germline ends.